The subject of this entry is one TCR beta chain. The CDR3 extends 3 residues past the end of the read, so its final part is completed from the germline J gene. This specimen comes from a study of T cells in women clearing cervical HPV infection. MY09/MY11 PCR detected cervical HPV DNA; dot-blot assigned genotypes. Repertoires were generated with immunoSEQ multiplex PCR, while TCRdb's copy carries only in-frame clones and drops some. Its table lists 14,000 or so clones. Losses at the gene ends were 3 bases for V and 2 bases for J; bases not matched to a gene: 1. This CDR3 has 13 amino acids. This chain joins TRBV12-3 or TRBV12-4 and TRBJ2-7, with TRBD1 matching over 7 bases. The origin of this receptor is a woman between 18 and 70 years old with a cervical HPV16 infection that either progressed to CIN3+ or cleared (not recorded which). The sequencing input was blood buffy coat. CDR3 bases read: TGTGCCAGCAGTTTGCAGGGGGCCTACGAG. It yields the protein CASSLQGAYE. The full CDR3 protein reads CASSLQGAYEQYF.